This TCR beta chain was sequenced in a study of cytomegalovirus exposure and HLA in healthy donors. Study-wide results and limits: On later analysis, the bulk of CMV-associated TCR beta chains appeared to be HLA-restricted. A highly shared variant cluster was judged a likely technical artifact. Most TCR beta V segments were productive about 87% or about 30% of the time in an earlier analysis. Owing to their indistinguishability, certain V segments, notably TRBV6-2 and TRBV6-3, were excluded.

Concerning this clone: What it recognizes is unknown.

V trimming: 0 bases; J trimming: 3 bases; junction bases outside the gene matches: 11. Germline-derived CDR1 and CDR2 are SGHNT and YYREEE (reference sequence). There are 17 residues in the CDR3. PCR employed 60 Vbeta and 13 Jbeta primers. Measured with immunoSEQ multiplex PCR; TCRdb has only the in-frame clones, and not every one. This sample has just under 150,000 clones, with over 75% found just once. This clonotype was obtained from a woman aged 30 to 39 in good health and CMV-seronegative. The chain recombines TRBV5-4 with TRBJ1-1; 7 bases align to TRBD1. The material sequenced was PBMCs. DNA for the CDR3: TGTGCCAGCAGCTTGGCTCCCTTAGTCAGGGGGGACACTGAAGCTTTCTTT. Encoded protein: CASSLAPLVRGDTEAFF.